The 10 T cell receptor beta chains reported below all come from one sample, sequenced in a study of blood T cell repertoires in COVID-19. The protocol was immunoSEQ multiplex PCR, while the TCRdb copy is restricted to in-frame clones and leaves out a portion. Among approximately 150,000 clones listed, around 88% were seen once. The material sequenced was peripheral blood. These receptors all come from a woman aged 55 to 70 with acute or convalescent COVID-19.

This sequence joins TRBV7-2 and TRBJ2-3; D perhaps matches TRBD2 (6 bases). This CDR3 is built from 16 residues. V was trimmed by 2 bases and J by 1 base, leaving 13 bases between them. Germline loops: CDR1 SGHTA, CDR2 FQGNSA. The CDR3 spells CASSLRGGMGTDTQYF. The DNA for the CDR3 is TGTGCCAGCAGCTTAAGGGGAGGCATGGGCACAGATACGCAGTATTTT. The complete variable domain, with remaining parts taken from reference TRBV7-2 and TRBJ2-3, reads GAGVSQSPSNKVTEKGKDVELRCDPISGHTALYWYRQSLGQGLEFLIYFQGNSAPDKSGLPSDRFSAERTGGSVSTLTIQRTQQEDSAVYLCASSLRGGMGTDTQYFGPGTRLTVL.

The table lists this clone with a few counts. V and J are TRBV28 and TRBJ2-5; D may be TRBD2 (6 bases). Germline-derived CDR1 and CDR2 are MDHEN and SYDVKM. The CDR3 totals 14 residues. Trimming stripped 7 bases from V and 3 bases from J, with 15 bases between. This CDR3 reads CASTPGGAKETQYF. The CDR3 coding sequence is TGTGCCAGCACCCCAGGAGGGGCCAAAGAGACCCAGTACTTC.

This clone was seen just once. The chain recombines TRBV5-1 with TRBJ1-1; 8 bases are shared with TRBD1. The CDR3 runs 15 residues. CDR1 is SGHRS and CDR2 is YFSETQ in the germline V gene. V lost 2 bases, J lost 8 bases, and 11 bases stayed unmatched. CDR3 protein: CASSFKQGVQLEAFF. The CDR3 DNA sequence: TGCGCCAGCAGCTTCAAACAGGGGGTCCAACTAGAAGCTTTCTTT.

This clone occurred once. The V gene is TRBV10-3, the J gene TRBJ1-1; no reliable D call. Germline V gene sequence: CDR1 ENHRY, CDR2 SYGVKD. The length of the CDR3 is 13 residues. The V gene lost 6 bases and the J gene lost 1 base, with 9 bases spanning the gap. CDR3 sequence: CAIRDTGNTEAFF. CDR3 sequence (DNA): TGTGCCATCAGAGATACGGGGAACACTGAAGCTTTCTTT.

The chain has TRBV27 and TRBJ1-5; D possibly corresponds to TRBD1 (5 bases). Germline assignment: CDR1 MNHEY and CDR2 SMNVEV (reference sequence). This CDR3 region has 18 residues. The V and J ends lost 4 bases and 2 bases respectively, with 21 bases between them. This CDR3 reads CASSSISSGGGGNQPQHF. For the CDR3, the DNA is TGTGCCAGCAGTTCCATTTCGTCGGGGGGGGGAGGCAATCAGCCCCAGCATTTT.

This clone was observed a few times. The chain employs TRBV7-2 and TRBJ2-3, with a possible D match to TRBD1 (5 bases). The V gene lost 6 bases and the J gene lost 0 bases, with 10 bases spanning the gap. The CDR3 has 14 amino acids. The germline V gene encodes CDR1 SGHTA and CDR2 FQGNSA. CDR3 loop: CASRGLLSTDTQYF. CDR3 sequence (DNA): TGTGCCAGCAGGGGGCTATTGAGCACAGATACGCAGTATTTT.

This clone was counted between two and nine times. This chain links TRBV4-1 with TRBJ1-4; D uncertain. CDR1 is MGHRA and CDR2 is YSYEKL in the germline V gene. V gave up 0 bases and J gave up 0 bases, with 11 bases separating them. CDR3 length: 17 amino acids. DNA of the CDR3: TGCGCCAGCAGCCAAGATCAGGCCAGACCAACTAATGAAAAACTGTTTTTT. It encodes CASSQDQARPTNEKLFF.

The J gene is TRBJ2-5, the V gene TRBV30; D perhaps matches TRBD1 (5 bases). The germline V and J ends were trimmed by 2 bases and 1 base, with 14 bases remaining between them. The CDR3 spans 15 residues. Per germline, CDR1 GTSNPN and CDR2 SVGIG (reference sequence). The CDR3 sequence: CAWSTRKGFQETQYF. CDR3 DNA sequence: TGTGCCTGGAGTACGAGGAAGGGGTTCCAAGAGACCCAGTACTTC.

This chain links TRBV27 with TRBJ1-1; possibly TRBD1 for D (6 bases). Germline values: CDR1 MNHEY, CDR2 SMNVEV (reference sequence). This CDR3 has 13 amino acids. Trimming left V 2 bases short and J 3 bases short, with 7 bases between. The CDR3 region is CASSLRTDTEAFF. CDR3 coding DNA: TGTGCCAGCAGTTTACGGACAGACACTGAAGCTTTCTTT.

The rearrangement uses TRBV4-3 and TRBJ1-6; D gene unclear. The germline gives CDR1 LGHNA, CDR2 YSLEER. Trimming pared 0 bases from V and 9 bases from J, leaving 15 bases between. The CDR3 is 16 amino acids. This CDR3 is CASSQDGLRSASPLHF. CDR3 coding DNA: TGCGCCAGCAGCCAAGATGGACTACGAAGTGCTTCACCCCTCCACTTT.